This TCR beta chain came from a study of beta chain features in type 1 diabetes. Study-wide background: Healthy donors resembled patients in age, gender and cell yields. The study's findings and limits: The study found fewer insertions and more deletions at VDJ junctions in type 1 diabetes patients. The study found moderately but significantly shorter TCRB CDR3s in all four CD4+ subsets of Type 1 diabetes patients.

Reverse transcribing all isolated RNA meant expressed TCRB transcripts were sequenced. Measured with immunoSEQ multiplex PCR; TCRdb has only the in-frame clones, and not every one. The sample contains about 240,000 clones, about 14% of which appear only once. This clone was counted a few times. Its matching antigen is unknown. Blood was drawn once from each donor into heparinised tubes. The draws averaged roughly 120 mL. Material: naive CD4+ T cells from blood. This sequence was found in a man aged 25-45 years with type 1 diabetes.

The CDR3 is CASSENRPGRGETQYF. The CDR3 DNA sequence: TGTGCCAGCAGCGAAAATCGCCCCGGCCGAGGGGAGACCCAGTACTTC. V usage is TRBV7-9 and J usage is TRBJ2-5, with D perhaps TRBD2 (5 bases). CDR1 is SEHNR, CDR2 FQNEAQ, per germline (reference sequence). V lost 5 bases and J 5 bases, leaving 21 bases between the germline ends. This CDR3 spans 16 amino acids.